These 29 T cell receptor beta chains were sequenced from one sample in a study of shared clonotypes between healthy human individuals. Profiling relied on immunoSEQ multiplex PCR, and the TCRdb table lists in-frame clones only, not all of them. Among roughly 1,500,000 clones listed, roughly 98% were seen once. Material for sequencing was naive CD4+ T cells sorted from blood. The subset was: CD45RA+ positively selected. The receptor source for this set is a man aged 25 to 45 in good health.

This clone was seen only once. The rearrangement uses TRBV30 and TRBJ2-2; D is possibly TRBD2 (5 bases). V lost 2 bases, J lost 5 bases, and 9 bases lay in between. Germline loops: CDR1 GTSNPN, CDR2 SVGIG (reference sequence). CDR3 size: 13 residues. CDR3 sequence: CAWSTLATGELFF. The CDR3 DNA reads TGTGCCTGGAGTACCCTAGCAACCGGGGAGCTGTTTTTT.

The rearrangement joins TRBV5-4 to TRBJ2-5; D may match TRBD1 or TRBD2 (6 bases each). This CDR3 is 15 amino acids long. Germline V gene sequence: CDR1 SGHNT, CDR2 YYREEE (reference sequence). Trimming took 3 bases from V and 5 from J, leaving 17 bases between them. CDR3 DNA sequence: TGTGCCAGCAGCTACGGGGGCCAGATCTGGGAGACCCAGTACTTC. Translating it yields CASSYGGQIWETQYF.

The chain recombines TRBV19 with TRBJ2-6; D may be TRBD2 (5 bases). Germline lookup yields CDR1 LNHDA and CDR2 SQIVND (reference sequence). The V end was cut by 0 bases, the J end by 0 bases, with 15 bases between. The CDR3 runs 19 residues. CDR3: CASSIDFRRSRSGANVLTF. The CDR3 DNA reads as TGTGCCAGTAGTATAGATTTTAGGAGGTCTCGCTCTGGGGCCAACGTCCTGACTTTC.

This clone was recorded only once. This rearrangement joins TRBV19 to TRBJ1-1, with D possibly matching TRBD1 (5 bases). This CDR3 is 15 amino acids long. V shed 5 bases and J shed 7 bases, with 20 bases lying between them. Germline V gene data show CDR1 as LNHDA and CDR2 as SQIVND (reference sequence). The CDR3, as DNA: TGTGCCAGTAGTCCGTTCCTCCCAGGGTACAATGAAGCTTTCTTT. Translation: CASSPFLPGYNEAFF.

The J gene is TRBJ2-7, the V gene TRBV6-5; 11 nucleotides agree with TRBD1. The length of the CDR3 is 15 residues. Unmatched junction bases numbered 12, after V lost 8 bases and J lost 6 bases. Germline assignment: CDR1 MNHEY and CDR2 SVGAGI. CDR3 region: CASRKSGTGGGEQYF. The DNA of the CDR3 is TGTGCCAGCCGAAAATCCGGGACAGGGGGTGGCGAGCAGTACTTC.

The V call is TRBV28, the J call TRBJ2-1; D remains ambiguous. This CDR3 region has 14 residues. V lost 8 bases and J lost 4, with 15 bases in between. Germline V gene sequence: CDR1 MDHEN, CDR2 SYDVKM. The CDR3 protein is CASLSPSLYNEQFF. The CDR3 DNA sequence: TGTGCCAGCCTAAGCCCCAGTTTATACAATGAGCAGTTCTTC. Together with reference TRBV28 and TRBJ2-1, the CDR3 gives the full variable domain: DVKVTQSSRYLVKRTGEKVFLECVQDMDHENMFWYRQDPGLGLRLIYFSYDVKMKEKGDIPEGYSVSREKKERFSLILESASTNQTSMYLCASLSPSLYNEQFFGPGTRLTVL.

The chain employs TRBV27 and TRBJ2-1, with 7 bases identical to TRBD1. V was clipped by 7 bases and J by 3 bases; unmatched bases: 9. The germline gives CDR1 MNHEY, CDR2 SMNVEV (reference sequence). This CDR3 is built from 15 residues. As DNA, the CDR3 is TGTGCCAGCACCATAACAGGGGAGTTCTACAATGAGCAGTTCTTC. It codes for CASTITGEFYNEQFF.

V and J are TRBV2 and TRBJ2-3, with a weak D call TRBD1 (6 bases). The CDR3 contains 16 residues. Trimming removed 7 bases from V and 2 bases from J, with 19 bases in between. The germline CDR1 and CDR2 sequences are SNHLY and FYNNEI. Here the CDR3 reads CASTVRGGYSTDTQYF. The CDR3 region has the DNA TGTGCCAGCACGGTCAGGGGTGGTTATTCCACAGATACGCAGTATTTT. The entire variable domain, with the rest obtained from reference TRBV2 and TRBJ2-3, is as follows: EPEVTQTPSHQVTQMGQEVILRCVPISNHLYFYWYRQILGQKVEFLVSFYNNEISEKSEIFDDQFSVERPDGSNFTLKIRSTKLEDSAMYFCASTVRGGYSTDTQYFGPGTRLTVL.

The V and J genes are TRBV6-1 and TRBJ2-5; weak D call: TRBD2 (6 bases). CDR1 is MNHNS, CDR2 SASEGT, per germline. The CDR3 is made up of 15 amino acids. V dropped 2 bases and J dropped 4 bases, with 14 bases sitting between them. The CDR3 loop is CASSESQGGRETQYF. CDR3 coding DNA: TGTGCCAGCAGTGAATCGCAGGGAGGAAGAGAGACCCAGTACTTC.

V and J are TRBV2 and TRBJ2-4; D ambiguous. V lost 4 bases to trimming and J lost 11 bases, with 12 bases between them. CDR1 and CDR2 from the germline V gene are SNHLY and FYNNEI. CDR3 length: 12 amino acids. CDR3 bases: TGTGCCAGCAGTGCCCTCGACCGGGTTCAGTACTTC. Its protein is CASSALDRVQYF.

This chain links TRBV5-6 with TRBJ1-5, with D perhaps TRBD1 (6 bases). Germline V gives CDR1 SGHDT, CDR2 YYEEEE. V lost 2 bases and J lost 1, with 10 bases in between. The CDR3 spans 15 residues. The CDR3 reads CASSLQGLSNQPQHF. CDR3 DNA: TGTGCCAGCAGCTTACAGGGATTAAGCAATCAGCCCCAGCATTTT.

The chain combines TRBV5-1 with TRBJ1-5, with D tentatively TRBD1 (6 bases). Germline V gives CDR1 SGHRS, CDR2 YFSETQ. Trimming removed 0 bases from V and 7 bases from J, with 11 bases in between. The CDR3 totals 14 residues. The CDR3 DNA reads TGCGCCAGCAGCTTGGGGGGGCCAGAACAGCCCCAGCATTTT. Translating gives CASSLGGPEQPQHF.

The chain is built from TRBV5-6 and TRBJ1-2, with D possibly TRBD1 on 5 matching bases. CDR3 length: 19 amino acids. Looked up from germline, CDR1 is SGHDT and CDR2 is YYEEEE. V lost 3 bases and J lost 2, with 26 bases in between. CDR3 loop: CASSSSPLGAAVLNYGYTF. The CDR3 bases are TGTGCCAGCAGCTCCTCGCCCCTCGGGGCAGCAGTACTGAACTATGGCTACACCTTC. Based on the CDR3 plus reference TRBV5-6 and TRBJ1-2, the full variable domain is DAGVTQSPTHLIKTRGQQVTLRCSPKSGHDTVSWYQQALGQGPQFIFQYYEEEERQRGNFPDRFSGHQFPNYSSELNVNALLLGDSALYLCASSSSPLGAAVLNYGYTFGSGTRLTVV.

This clone was observed a single time. The V gene is TRBV27, the J gene TRBJ2-7; tentatively, D is TRBD1 (6 bases). The V gene lost 3 bases and the J gene lost 1 base, with 16 bases spanning the gap. This CDR3 spans 16 amino acids. Per the germline V gene, CDR1 is MNHEY and CDR2 is SMNVEV (reference sequence). Here the CDR3 DNA reads TGTGCCAGCAGTTTGGGTCAGGGGCTTAGTTCCTACGAGCAGTACTTC. Amino acids: CASSLGQGLSSYEQYF.

This clone showed up just once. The genes are TRBV28 and TRBJ2-2; 9 nucleotides align to TRBD1. Germline V CDR1 and CDR2: MDHEN, SYDVKM. The length of the CDR3 is 15 residues. V lost 6 bases to trimming and J lost 1 base; unmatched junction nucleotides: 3. The DNA of the CDR3 is TGTGCCAGCAGGGGACAGGGCGAGAACACCGGGGAGCTGTTTTTT. This sequence encodes CASRGQGENTGELFF.

The V gene is TRBV4-1, the J gene TRBJ2-1; TRBD2 agrees at 10 bases. The V segment lost 1 base and the J segment 5 bases; nucleotides outside the gene matches: 5. The length of the CDR3 is 16 residues. Per germline, CDR1 MGHRA and CDR2 YSYEKL. The CDR3, as DNA: TGCGCCAGCAGCCAAGCCCTAGCGGGAGCAGACAATGAGCAGTTCTTC. Translation: CASSQALAGADNEQFF.

This chain joins TRBV28 and TRBJ1-5, with D possibly being TRBD1 (5 bases). CDR3 length: 15 residues. Germline CDR1 MDHEN, CDR2 SYDVKM. V lost 6 bases to trimming and J lost 4 bases, with 16 bases between them. This chain's CDR3 is CASRVAGFANQPQHF. The CDR3 nucleotides read TGTGCCAGCAGGGTAGCAGGGTTTGCAAATCAGCCCCAGCATTTT. Complete variable domain (other parts from reference TRBV28 and TRBJ1-5): DVKVTQSSRYLVKRTGEKVFLECVQDMDHENMFWYRQDPGLGLRLIYFSYDVKMKEKGDIPEGYSVSREKKERFSLILESASTNQTSMYLCASRVAGFANQPQHFGDGTRLSIL.

The chain uses TRBV5-1 and TRBJ2-3, with TRBD2 identical over 14 bases. The germline V gene has CDR1 SGHRS and CDR2 YFSETQ. This CDR3 has 18 residues. Trimming cost V 4 bases and J 6 bases; bases outside gene matches: 13. The CDR3 bases are TGCGCCAGCAGCCTAGGACTAGCGGGAGGCCCTCGAGTTGATACGCAGTATTTT. It yields the protein CASSLGLAGGPRVDTQYF.

The chain couples TRBV7-2 to TRBJ2-5; tentatively, D is TRBD1 (5 bases). In germline, CDR1 is SGHTA, CDR2 FQGNSA. Trimming took 7 bases from V and 2 from J, leaving 14 bases between them. The CDR3 runs 14 residues. CDR3 amino acids: CASNRRVIQETQYF. As DNA, the CDR3 is TGTGCCAGCAACCGCAGGGTGATTCAAGAGACCCAGTACTTC. The full variable domain, its missing parts supplied by reference TRBV7-2 and TRBJ2-5, is GAGVSQSPSNKVTEKGKDVELRCDPISGHTALYWYRQSLGQGLEFLIYFQGNSAPDKSGLPSDRFSAERTGGSVSTLTIQRTQQEDSAVYLCASNRRVIQETQYFGPGTRLLVL.

The chain recombines TRBV6-6 with TRBJ2-1; 9 bases are shared with TRBD2. Looked up from germline, CDR1 is MNHNY and CDR2 is SVGAGI (reference sequence). The CDR3 consists of 15 residues. J gave up 5 bases and V 2 bases, and 4 bases lay outside the gene matches. CDR3 DNA: TGTGCCAGCAGTTACAGACTAGCGGCCAACAATGAGCAGTTCTTC. Its translation is CASSYRLAANNEQFF.

The chain links TRBV5-1 to TRBJ2-2; D ambiguous. Per the germline V gene, CDR1 is SGHRS and CDR2 is YFSETQ. This CDR3 spans 14 amino acids. V was cut by 1 base and J by 4 bases, with 8 bases left in between. CDR3 protein: CASSLSSSTGELFF. The CDR3 DNA reads as TGCGCCAGCAGCTTGAGCAGTTCCACCGGGGAGCTGTTTTTT.

This rearrangement joins TRBV11-2 to TRBJ2-5, with D hard to call. Between the trimmed V and J ends, which lost 5 bases and 2 bases, there was a span of 12 bases. The CDR3 is 14 amino acids. The germline CDR1 and CDR2 sequences are SGHAT and FQNNGV. The CDR3 loop reads CASSPRTPQETQYF. The CDR3 DNA follows: TGTGCCAGCAGCCCCCGGACGCCTCAAGAGACCCAGTACTTC.

This chain joins TRBV9 and TRBJ2-1; the D gene is possibly TRBD2 (5 bases). In germline, CDR1 is SGDLS, CDR2 YYNGEE. CDR3 length: 13 amino acids. V was pared by 2 bases and J by 5 bases, with 8 bases between. The CDR3 here is CASSVDYDNEQFF. The CDR3 DNA is TGTGCCAGCAGCGTCGACTATGACAATGAGCAGTTCTTC.

Concerning this clone: This sample includes further DNA sequences coding for the same CDR3. This chain links TRBV7-2 with TRBJ1-1; the D is unclear. Germline V lookup: CDR1 SGHTA, CDR2 FQGNSA. Trimming removed 1 base at V and 3 bases at J, with 6 bases between. The CDR3 covers 13 residues. The CDR3 DNA follows: TGTGCCAGCAGCTTAGGGCCAGACACTGAAGCTTTCTTT. The encoded protein is CASSLGPDTEAFF.

The rearrangement joins TRBV7-2 to TRBJ2-6; D is unresolved. Per the germline V gene, CDR1 is SGHTA and CDR2 is FQGNSA. V was shortened by 2 bases and J by 3 bases, with 11 bases between the two germline ends. The CDR3 length is 16 residues. The CDR3 reads CASSLILGIGANVLTF. CDR3 DNA: TGTGCCAGCAGCTTAATATTGGGGATTGGGGCCAACGTCCTGACTTTC. Full variable domain (outside the CDR3, taken from reference TRBV7-2 and TRBJ2-6): GAGVSQSPSNKVTEKGKDVELRCDPISGHTALYWYRQSLGQGLEFLIYFQGNSAPDKSGLPSDRFSAERTGGSVSTLTIQRTQQEDSAVYLCASSLILGIGANVLTFGAGSRLTVL.

The rearrangement uses TRBV2 and TRBJ2-2, with TRBD2 matching 13 bases. Germline assignment: CDR1 SNHLY and CDR2 FYNNEI. V shed 6 bases and J 9 bases; nucleotides not matched to a gene: 7. This CDR3 is 15 amino acids long. The DNA for the CDR3 is TGTGCCAGCAGGACGGGACTAGCGGGACTCAGGGAGCTGTTTTTT. It translates to CASRTGLAGLRELFF.

A single count supports this clone. The chain joins TRBV29-1 to TRBJ1-5; D is uncertain. V lost 4 bases and J lost 5, with 12 bases in between. Germline V gene sequence: CDR1 SQVTM, CDR2 ANQGSEA. This CDR3 comprises 13 residues. The CDR3 here is CSVAGGVDQPQHF. In DNA form, the CDR3 reads TGCAGCGTTGCAGGAGGCGTTGATCAGCCCCAGCATTTT. Complete variable domain (other parts from reference TRBV29-1 and TRBJ1-5): SAVISQKPSRDICQRGTSLTIQCQVDSQVTMMFWYRQQPGQSLTLIATANQGSEATYESGFVIDKFPISRPNLTFSTLTVSNMSPEDSSIYLCSVAGGVDQPQHFGDGTRLSIL.

V and J are TRBV10-3 and TRBJ1-3; D ambiguous. The CDR3 contains 14 residues. Trimming cost V 10 bases and J 2 bases, with 15 bases left between them. Germline loops: CDR1 ENHRY, CDR2 SYGVKD. CDR3 coding DNA: TGTGCCACCCACCACGCAGAAACTGGAAACACCATATATTTT. Its protein is CATHHAETGNTIYF.

The gene calls are TRBV19 and TRBJ1-1; unclear D gene. This CDR3 is built from 15 residues. V was cut by 1 base and J by 3 bases, with 12 bases left in between. Germline-derived CDR1 and CDR2 are LNHDA and SQIVND (reference sequence). The chain's CDR3 is CASSIGAGSYTEAFF. Here the CDR3 DNA reads TGTGCCAGTAGTATAGGGGCGGGGAGTTACACTGAAGCTTTCTTT.